This T cell receptor beta chain comes out of a study of graft-versus-host responses after intestinal transplantation. Study-level information: Recipients uniformly received anti-thymocyte globulin induction, followed by tacrolimus and steroids for approximately 3 years.

Study-wide points: GvH clones were identified in recipient marrow, with some first appearing in ileum or blood. Allograft clonal ratios (graft-versus-host to host-versus-graft) were high in patients who had graft-donor T cell macrochimerism.

CDR1 SGHTA and CDR2 FQGTGA come from the germline V gene. The junction had 0 bases not matched to a gene; V was cut back by 2 bases and J by 1 base. The CDR3 is made up of 15 amino acids. This table comes from immunoSEQ multiplex PCR, and its TCRdb copy is limited to in-frame clones, with some not included. The table records approximately 63,000 clones, approximately 94% of them present only once. As to this clone: Its specificity is unknown.

The material sequenced was unstimulated CD4+ T cells sorted from spleen or lymph node cells, taken before transplant. The genes are TRBV7-3 and TRBJ2-3; TRBD2 matches at 10 bases. The receptor comes from a human donor who was the organ donor for an intestinal transplant. The CDR3 is CASSLLAGGTDTQYF. The DNA of the CDR3 is TGTGCCAGCAGCTTACTAGCGGGGGGCACAGATACGCAGTATTTT.